This record concerns one T cell receptor beta chain sequence. What it recognizes is unknown. All sequencing subjects had displayed CD8+CD57+ cell expansion on flow cytometry. The data were taken from a study of CD8+CD57+ T cells in acquired aplastic anemia. Background on the study: Sorted cells (CD4+ and CD8+) yielded DNA amounts that averaged around 3.1 ug.

V shed 8 bases, J shed 3 bases, and the junction held 8 bases outside the gene matches. CDR1 SNHLY and CDR2 FYNNEI come from the germline V gene. The CDR3 is 17 residues long. Regarding the study as a whole: Sharing between patients and controls was observed for around 27 CD8+ CDR3 sequences.

Profiles of TCR beta VDJ and CDR3 were generated from a genomic DNA template. A single record per CDR3 protein comes from TCRdb applying MiXCR to the reads. The repertoire holds about 54,000 distinct CDR3 sequences, with approximately 52% as singletons. The V call is TRBV2, the J call TRBJ2-6; 12 nucleotides line up with TRBD1. This TCR derives from a human donor with aplastic anemia. The sample consisted of sorted CD4+, CD8+, or CD8+CD57+ T cells (not recorded which) from PBMCs. CDR3 nucleotides: TGTGCCAGCCGAGCCGGGACAGGGGGCATTGGGGCCAACGTCCTGACTTTC. The encoded protein is CASRAGTGGIGANVLTF.